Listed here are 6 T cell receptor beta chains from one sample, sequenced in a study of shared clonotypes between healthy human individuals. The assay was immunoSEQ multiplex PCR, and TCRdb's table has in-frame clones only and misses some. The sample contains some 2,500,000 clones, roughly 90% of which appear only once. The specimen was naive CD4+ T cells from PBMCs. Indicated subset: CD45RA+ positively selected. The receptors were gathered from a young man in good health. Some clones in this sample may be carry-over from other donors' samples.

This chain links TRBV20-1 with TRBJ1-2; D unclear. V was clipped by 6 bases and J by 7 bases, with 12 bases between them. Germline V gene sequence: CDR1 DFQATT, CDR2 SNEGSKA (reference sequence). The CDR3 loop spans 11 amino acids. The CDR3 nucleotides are TGCAGTGCGGAGGGATCCCCTGGCTACACCTTC. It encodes CSAEGSPGYTF.

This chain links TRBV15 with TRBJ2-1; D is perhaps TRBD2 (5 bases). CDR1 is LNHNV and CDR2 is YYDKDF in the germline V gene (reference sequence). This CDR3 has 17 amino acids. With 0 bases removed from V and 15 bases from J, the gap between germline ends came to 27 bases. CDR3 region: CATSRDPVGGRTGGMFF. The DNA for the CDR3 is TGTGCCACCAGCAGAGACCCGGTGGGTGGACGGACTGGTGGTATGTTCTTC.

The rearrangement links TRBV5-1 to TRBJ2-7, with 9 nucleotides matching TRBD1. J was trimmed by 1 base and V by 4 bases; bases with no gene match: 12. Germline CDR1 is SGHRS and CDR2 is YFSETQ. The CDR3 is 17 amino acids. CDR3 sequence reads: CASSGGQGIDSSYEQYF. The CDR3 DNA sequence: TGCGCCAGCAGCGGGGGACAGGGAATAGATTCGTCCTACGAGCAGTACTTC. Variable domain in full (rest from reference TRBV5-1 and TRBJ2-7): KAGVTQTPRYLIKTRGQQVTLSCSPISGHRSVSWYQQTPGQGLQFLFEYFSETQRNKGNFPGRFSGRQFSNSRSEMNVSTLELGDSALYLCASSGGQGIDSSYEQYFGPGTRLTVT.

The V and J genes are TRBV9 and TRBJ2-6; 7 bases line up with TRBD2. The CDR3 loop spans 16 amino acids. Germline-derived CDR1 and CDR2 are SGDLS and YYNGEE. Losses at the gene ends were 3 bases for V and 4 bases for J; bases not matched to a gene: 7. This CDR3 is CASSARGVAGANVLTF. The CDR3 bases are TGTGCCAGCAGCGCACGGGGGGTGGCCGGGGCCAACGTCCTGACTTTC.

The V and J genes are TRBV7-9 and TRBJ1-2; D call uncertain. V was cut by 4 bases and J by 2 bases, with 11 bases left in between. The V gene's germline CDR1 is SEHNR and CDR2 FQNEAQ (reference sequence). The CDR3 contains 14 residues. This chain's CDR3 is CASSSHGGNYGYTF. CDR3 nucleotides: TGTGCCAGCAGCTCCCATGGCGGGAACTATGGCTACACCTTC.

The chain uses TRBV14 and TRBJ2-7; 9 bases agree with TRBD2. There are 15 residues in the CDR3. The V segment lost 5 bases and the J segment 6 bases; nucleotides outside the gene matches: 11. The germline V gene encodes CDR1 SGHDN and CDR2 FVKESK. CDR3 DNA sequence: TGTGCCAGCAGCGGGATAGCGGGAGAGGCGGGCGAGCAGTACTTC. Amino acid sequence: CASSGIAGEAGEQYF.